This T cell receptor beta chain was recovered during a study of shared clonotypes between healthy human individuals. Clones were read by immunoSEQ multiplex PCR, and TCRdb kept only the in-frame ones, dropping some. The data show millions of clones, more than 80% seen once. Germline V lookup: CDR1 SGHNT, CDR2 YYREEE (reference sequence). V dropped 0 bases and J dropped 1 base, with 15 bases sitting between them. CDR3 length equals 17 residues. The gene calls are TRBV5-4 and TRBJ2-3; weak D call: TRBD2 (5 bases). This receptor was obtained from a man aged 18 to 35 in good health. Material for sequencing was naive CD4+ T cells sorted from blood. Subset: CD45RA+ positively selected. The CDR3 is CASSLASGNSGTDTQYF. As DNA, the CDR3 is TGTGCCAGCAGCTTGGCCTCGGGGAATTCTGGCACAGATACGCAGTATTTT.